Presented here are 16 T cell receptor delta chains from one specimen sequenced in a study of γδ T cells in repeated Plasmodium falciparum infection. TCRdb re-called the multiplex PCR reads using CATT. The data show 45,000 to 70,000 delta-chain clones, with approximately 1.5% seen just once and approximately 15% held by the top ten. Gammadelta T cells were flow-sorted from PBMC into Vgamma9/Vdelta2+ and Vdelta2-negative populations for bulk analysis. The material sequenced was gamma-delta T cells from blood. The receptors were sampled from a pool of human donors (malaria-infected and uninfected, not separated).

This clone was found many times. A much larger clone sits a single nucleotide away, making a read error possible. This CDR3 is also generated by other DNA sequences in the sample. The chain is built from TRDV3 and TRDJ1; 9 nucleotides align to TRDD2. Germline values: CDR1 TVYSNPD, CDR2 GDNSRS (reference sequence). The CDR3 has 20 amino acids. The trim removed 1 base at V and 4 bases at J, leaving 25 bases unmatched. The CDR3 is CAFKRPSYLSGGLSSDKLIF. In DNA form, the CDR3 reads TGTGCCTTTAAGAGGCCTTCCTACCTATCTGGGGGGCTTTCGAGCGATAAACTCATCTTT. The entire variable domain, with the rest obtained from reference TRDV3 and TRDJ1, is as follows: CDKVTQSSPDQTVASGSEVVLLCTYDTVYSNPDLFWYRIRPDYSFQFVFYGDNSRSEGADFTQGRFSVKHILTQKAFHLVISPVRTEDSATYYCAFKRPSYLSGGLSSDKLIFGKGTRVTVEP.

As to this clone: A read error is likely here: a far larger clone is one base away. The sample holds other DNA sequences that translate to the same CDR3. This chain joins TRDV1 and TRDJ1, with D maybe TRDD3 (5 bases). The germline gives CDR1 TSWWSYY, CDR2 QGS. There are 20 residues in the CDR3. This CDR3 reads CALGGTRLLGGTRGADKLIF. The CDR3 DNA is TGTGCTCTTGGGGGGACGCGGTTATTAGGGGGCACCCGGGGAGCAGATAAACTTATCTTT.

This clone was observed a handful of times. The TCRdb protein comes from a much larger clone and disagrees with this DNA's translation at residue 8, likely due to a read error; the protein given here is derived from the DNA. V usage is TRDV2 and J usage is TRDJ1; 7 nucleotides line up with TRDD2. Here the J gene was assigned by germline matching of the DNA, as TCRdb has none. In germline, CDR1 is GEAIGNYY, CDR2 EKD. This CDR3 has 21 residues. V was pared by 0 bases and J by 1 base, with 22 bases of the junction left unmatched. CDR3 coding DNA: TGTGCCTGTGACACCTCCTGCCCTTTATTCCTACCCGGGGTGGCCACCGATAAACTCATCTTT. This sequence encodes CACDTSCPLFLPGVATDKLIF.

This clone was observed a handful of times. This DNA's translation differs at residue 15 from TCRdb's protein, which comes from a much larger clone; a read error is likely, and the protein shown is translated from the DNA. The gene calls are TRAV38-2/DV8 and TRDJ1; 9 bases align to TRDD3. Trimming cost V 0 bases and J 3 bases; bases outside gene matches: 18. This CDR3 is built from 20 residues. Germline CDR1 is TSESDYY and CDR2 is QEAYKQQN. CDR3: CAYRSADKENWGRYADKLIF. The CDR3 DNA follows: TGTGCTTATAGGAGCGCTGATAAAGAAAACTGGGGGAGGTACGCCGATAAACTCATCTTT.

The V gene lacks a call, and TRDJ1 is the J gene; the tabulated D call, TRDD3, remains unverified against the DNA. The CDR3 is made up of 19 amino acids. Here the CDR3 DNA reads TGCGCCCGTGGGGCTCCCGGACTGGGGATGTACCTGTACACCGATAAATTCATCTTT. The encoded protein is CARGAPGLGMYLYTDKFIF.

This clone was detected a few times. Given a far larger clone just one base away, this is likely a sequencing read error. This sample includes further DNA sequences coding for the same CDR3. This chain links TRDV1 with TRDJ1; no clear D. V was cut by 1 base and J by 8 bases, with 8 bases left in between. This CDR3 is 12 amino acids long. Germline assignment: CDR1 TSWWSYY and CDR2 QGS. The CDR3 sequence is CALGERGHKLIF. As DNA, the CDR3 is TGTGCTCTTGGGGAACGTGGCCACAAACTCATCTTT.

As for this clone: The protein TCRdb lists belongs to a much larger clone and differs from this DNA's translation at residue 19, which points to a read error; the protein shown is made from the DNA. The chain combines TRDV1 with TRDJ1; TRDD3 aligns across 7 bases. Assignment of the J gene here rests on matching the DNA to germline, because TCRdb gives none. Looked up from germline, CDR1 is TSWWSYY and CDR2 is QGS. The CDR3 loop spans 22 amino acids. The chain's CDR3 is CALGVVVDTPRLYWGYTDRLIF. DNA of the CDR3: TGTGCTCTTGGGGTGGTGGTCGATACCCCGCGGTTATACTGGGGTTATACCGATAGACTCATCTTT.

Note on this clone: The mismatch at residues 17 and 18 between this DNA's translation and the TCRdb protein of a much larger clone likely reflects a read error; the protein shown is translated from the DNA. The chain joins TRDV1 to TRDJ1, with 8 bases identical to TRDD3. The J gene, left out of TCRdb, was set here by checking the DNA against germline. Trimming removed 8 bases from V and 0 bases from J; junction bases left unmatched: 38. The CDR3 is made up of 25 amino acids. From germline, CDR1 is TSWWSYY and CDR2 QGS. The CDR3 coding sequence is TGTGCTCTTCCCGAGAGGGTAACCTACCTTTCTTTACTGGGGGTTACATTTCGGTACACCGATAAACTCATCTTT. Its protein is CALPERVTYLSLLGVTFRYTDKLIF.

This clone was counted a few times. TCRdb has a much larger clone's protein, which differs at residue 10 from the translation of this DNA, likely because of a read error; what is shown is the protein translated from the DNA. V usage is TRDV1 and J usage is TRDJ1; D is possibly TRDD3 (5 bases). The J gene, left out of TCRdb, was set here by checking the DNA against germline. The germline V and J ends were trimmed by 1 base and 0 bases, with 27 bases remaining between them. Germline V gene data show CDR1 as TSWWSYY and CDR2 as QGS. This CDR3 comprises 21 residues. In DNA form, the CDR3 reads TGTGCTCTTGGGGAACCCCCTTTACACATACGGGGTACATTATACACCGATAAACTCATCTTT. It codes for CALGEPPLHIRGTLYTDKLIF.

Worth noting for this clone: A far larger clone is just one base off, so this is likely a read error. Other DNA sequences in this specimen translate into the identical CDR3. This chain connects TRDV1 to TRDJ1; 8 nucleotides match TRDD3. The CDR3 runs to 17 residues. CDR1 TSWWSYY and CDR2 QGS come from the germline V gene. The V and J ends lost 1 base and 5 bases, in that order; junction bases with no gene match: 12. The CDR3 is CALGERPPGDITDKLIF. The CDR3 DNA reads TGTGCTCTTGGGGAACGGCCTCCGGGGGATATAACTGATAAACTCATCTTT.

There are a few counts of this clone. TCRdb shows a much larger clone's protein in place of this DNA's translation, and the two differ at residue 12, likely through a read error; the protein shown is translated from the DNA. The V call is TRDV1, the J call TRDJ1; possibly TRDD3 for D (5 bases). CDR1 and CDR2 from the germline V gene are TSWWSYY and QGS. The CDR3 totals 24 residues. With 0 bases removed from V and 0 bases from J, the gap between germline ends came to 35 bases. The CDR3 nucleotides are TGTGCTCTTGGGGAACTTGATTTCTGCCAACCTGAACGCGAGGATATATTGAACACCGATAAACTCATCTTT. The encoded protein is CALGELDFCQPEREDILNTDKLIF.

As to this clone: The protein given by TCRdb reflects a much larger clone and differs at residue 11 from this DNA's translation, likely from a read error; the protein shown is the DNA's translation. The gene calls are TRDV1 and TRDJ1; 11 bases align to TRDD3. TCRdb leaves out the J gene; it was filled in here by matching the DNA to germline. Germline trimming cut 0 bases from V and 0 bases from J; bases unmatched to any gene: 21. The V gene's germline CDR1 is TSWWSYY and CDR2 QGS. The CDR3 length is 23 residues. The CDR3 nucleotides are TGTGCTCTTGGGGAACTGGGGCCTTCCTACGTCTGGGGGATACAAGGGAACACCGATAAACTCATCTTT. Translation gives CALGELGPSYVWGIQGNTDKLIF.

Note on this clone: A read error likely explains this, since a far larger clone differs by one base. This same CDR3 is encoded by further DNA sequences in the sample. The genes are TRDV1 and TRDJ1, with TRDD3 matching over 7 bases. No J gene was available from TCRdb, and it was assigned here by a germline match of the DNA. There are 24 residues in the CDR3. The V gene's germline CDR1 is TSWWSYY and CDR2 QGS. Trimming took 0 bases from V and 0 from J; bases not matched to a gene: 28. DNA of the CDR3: TGTGCTCTTGGGGAACTATTGGAGTTTGTGTCCGGGTGGTCCGGGGGATCCTACACCGATAAACTCATCTTT. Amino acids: CALGELLEFVSGWSGGSYTDKLIF.

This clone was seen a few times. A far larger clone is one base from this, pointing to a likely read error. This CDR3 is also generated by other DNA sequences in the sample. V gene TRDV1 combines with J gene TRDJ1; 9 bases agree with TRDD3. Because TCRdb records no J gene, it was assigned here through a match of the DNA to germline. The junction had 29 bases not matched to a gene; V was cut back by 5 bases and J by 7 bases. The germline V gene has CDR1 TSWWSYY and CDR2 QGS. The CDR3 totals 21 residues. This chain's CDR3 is CALGNGFPILLGDLGAGKLIF. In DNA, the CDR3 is TGTGCTCTTGGGAATGGCTTCCCTATCCTCCTGGGGGATCTGGGGGCCGGTAAACTCATCTTT.

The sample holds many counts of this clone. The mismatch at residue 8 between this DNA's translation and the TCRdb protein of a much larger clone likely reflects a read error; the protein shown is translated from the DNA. The CDR3, as DNA: TGTGCTCTTGGGGATCTCATTCCGTACTGGGGGATACGGCACACCGATAAACTCATCTTT. Protein product: CALGDLIPYWGIRHTDKLIF. The chain uses TRDV1 and TRDJ1; 13 nucleotides agree with TRDD3. V lost 3 bases to trimming and J lost 0 bases; unmatched junction nucleotides: 13. The germline V gene encodes CDR1 TSWWSYY and CDR2 QGS. CDR3 length: 20 residues.

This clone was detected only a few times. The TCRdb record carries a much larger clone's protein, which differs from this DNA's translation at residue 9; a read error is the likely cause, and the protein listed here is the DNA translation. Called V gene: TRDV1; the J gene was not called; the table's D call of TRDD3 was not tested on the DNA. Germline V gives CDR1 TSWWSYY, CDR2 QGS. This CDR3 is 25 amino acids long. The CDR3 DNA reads TGTGCTCTTGGGGAACAAAGTATCGGGTACCCCATTGTGGGGGATACGTTCAGGTACACCGATAAACTCACCTTT. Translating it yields CALGEQSIGYPIVGDTFRYTDKLTF.